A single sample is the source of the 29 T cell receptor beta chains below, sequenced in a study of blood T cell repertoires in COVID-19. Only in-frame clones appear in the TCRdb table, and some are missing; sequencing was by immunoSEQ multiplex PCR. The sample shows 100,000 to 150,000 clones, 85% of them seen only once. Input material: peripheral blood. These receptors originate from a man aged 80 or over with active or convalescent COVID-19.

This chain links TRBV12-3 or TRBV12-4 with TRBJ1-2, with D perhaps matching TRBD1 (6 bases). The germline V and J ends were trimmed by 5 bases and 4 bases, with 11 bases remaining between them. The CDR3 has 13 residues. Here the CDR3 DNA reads TGTGCCAGCAGTAACCGGGACATCTATGGCTACACCTTC. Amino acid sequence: CASSNRDIYGYTF.

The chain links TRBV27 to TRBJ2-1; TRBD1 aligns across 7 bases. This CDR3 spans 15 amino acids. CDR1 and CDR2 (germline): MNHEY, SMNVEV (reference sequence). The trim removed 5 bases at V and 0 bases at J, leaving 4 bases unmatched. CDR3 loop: CASSVTGSSYNEQFF. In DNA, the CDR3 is TGTGCCAGCAGTGTGACAGGGAGCTCCTACAATGAGCAGTTCTTC.

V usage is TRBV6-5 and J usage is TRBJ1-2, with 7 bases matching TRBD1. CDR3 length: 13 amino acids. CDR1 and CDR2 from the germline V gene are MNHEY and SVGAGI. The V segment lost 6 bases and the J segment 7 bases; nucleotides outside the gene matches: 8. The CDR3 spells CASSPGTAGGYTF. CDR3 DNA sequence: TGTGCCAGCAGCCCAGGGACAGCGGGTGGCTACACCTTC.

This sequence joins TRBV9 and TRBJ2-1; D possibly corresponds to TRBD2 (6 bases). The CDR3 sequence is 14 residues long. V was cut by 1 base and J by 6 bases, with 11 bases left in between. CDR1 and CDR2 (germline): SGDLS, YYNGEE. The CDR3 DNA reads TGTGCCAGCAGCGTAACGGGGGAGATCAATGAGCAGTTCTTC. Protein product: CASSVTGEINEQFF. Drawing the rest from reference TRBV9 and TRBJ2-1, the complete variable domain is DSGVTQTPKHLITATGQRVTLRCSPRSGDLSVYWYQQSLDQGLQFLIQYYNGEERAKGNILERFSAQQFPDLHSELNLSSLELGDSALYFCASSVTGEINEQFFGPGTRLTVL.

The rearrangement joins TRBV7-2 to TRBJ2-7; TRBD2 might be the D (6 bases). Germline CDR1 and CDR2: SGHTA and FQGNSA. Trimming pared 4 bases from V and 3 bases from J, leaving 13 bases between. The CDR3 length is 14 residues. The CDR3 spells CASSSGGTLYEQYF. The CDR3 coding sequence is TGTGCCAGCAGCTCCGGGGGAACCCTCTACGAGCAGTACTTC.

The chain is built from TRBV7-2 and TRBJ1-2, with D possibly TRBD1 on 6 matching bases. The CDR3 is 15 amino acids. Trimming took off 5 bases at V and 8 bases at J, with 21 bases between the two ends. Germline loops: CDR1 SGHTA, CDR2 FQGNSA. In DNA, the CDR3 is TGTGCCAGCAGCATAGGTCCTATGCCAAGGGGGGGCTACACCTTC. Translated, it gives CASSIGPMPRGGYTF.

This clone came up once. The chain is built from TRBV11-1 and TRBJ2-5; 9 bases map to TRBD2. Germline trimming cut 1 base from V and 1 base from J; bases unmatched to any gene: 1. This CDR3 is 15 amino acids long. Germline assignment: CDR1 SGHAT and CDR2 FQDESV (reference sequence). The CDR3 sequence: CASSLGRGGQETQYF. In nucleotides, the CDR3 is TGTGCCAGCAGCTTAGGGCGGGGGGGCCAAGAGACCCAGTACTTC.

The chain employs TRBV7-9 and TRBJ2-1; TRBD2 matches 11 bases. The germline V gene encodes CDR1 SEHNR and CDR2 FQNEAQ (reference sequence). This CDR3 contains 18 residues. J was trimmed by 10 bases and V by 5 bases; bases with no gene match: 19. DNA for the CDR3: TGTGCCAGCAGCCTAGGTGGACTAGCGGGTCCCCGGGGGGAGGAGCAGTTCTTC. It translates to CASSLGGLAGPRGEEQFF. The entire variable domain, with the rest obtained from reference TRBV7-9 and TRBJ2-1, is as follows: DTGVSQNPRHKITKRGQNVTFRCDPISEHNRLYWYRQTLGQGPEFLTYFQNEAQLEKSRLLSDRFSAERPKGSFSTLEIQRTEQGDSAMYLCASSLGGLAGPRGEEQFFGPGTRLTVL.

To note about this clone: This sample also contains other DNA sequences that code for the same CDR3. CDR3 protein: CASSQGRGGYTF. CDR3 DNA: TGTGCCAGCAGCCAGGGTCGGGGAGGCTACACCTTC. The gene calls are TRBV3-1 (or the pseudogene TRBV3-2) and TRBJ1-2, with D uncertain. CDR1 is LGHDT and CDR2 is YNNKEL in the germline V gene (reference sequence). This CDR3 contains 12 residues. V shed 3 bases and J shed 8 bases, with 10 bases lying between them.

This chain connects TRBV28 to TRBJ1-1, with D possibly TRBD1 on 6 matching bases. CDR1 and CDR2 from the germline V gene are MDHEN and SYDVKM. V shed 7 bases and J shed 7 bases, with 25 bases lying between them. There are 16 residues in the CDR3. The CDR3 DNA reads TGTGCCAGCATTACTATGAGGGGGGGAGGGGCCTTTGAAGCTTTCTTT. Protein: CASITMRGGGAFEAFF. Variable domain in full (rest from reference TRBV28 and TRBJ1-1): DVKVTQSSRYLVKRTGEKVFLECVQDMDHENMFWYRQDPGLGLRLIYFSYDVKMKEKGDIPEGYSVSREKKERFSLILESASTNQTSMYLCASITMRGGGAFEAFFGQGTRLTVV.

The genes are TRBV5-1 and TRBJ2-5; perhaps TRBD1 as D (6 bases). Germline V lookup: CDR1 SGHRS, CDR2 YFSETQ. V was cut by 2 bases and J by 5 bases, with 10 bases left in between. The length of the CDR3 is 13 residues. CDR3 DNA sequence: TGCGCCAGCAGCTTCAACAGGGACGAGACCCAGTACTTC. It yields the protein CASSFNRDETQYF. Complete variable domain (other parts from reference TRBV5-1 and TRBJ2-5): KAGVTQTPRYLIKTRGQQVTLSCSPISGHRSVSWYQQTPGQGLQFLFEYFSETQRNKGNFPGRFSGRQFSNSRSEMNVSTLELGDSALYLCASSFNRDETQYFGPGTRLLVL.

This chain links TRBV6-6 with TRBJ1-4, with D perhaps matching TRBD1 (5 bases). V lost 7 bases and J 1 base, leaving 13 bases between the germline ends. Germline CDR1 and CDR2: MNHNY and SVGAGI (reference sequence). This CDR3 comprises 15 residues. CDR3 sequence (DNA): TGTGCCAGCACAATAGACGGGGGAACTAATGAAAAACTGTTTTTT. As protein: CASTIDGGTNEKLFF.

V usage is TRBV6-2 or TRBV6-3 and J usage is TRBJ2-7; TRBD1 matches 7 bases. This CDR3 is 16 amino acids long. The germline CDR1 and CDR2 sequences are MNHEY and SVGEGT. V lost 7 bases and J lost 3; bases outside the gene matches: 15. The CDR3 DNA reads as TGTGCCAGCACCCCCTCGACCGGGACAGCTTTCTACGAGCAGTACTTC. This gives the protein CASTPSTGTAFYEQYF.

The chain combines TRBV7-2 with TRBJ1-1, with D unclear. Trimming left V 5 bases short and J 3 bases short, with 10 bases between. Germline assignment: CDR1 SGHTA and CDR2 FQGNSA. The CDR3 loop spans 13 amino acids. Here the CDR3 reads CASSPRRDTEAFF. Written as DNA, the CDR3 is TGTGCCAGCAGCCCCAGGCGGGACACTGAAGCTTTCTTT.

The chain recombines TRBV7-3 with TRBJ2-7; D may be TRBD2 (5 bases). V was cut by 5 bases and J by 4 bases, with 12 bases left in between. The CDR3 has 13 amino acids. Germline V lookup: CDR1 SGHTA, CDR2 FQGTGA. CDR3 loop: CASSQGTSYEQYF. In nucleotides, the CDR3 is TGTGCCAGCAGCCAAGGAACTAGTTACGAGCAGTACTTC.

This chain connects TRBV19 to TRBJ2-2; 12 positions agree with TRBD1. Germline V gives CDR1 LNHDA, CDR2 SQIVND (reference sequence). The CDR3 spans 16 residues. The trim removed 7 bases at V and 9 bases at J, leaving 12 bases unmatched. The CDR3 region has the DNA TGTGCCAGTACCGAACCCCGGGGACAGGGGGCCCGGGAGCTGTTTTTT. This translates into CASTEPRGQGARELFF.

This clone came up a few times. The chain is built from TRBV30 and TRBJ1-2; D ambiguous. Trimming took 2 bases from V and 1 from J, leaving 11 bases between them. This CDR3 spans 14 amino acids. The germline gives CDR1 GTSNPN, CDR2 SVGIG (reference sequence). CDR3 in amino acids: CAWSPSNNNYGYTF. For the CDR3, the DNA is TGTGCCTGGAGTCCGTCAAACAATAACTATGGCTACACCTTC.

The CDR3 reads CASSFRQGAYQPNYGYTF. The DNA for the CDR3 is TGTGCCAGCAGTTTTCGACAGGGGGCTTACCAGCCTAACTATGGCTACACCTTC. This rearrangement joins TRBV27 to TRBJ1-2; 10 nucleotides agree with TRBD1. Losses at the gene ends were 3 bases for V and 0 bases for J; bases not matched to a gene: 10. The germline V gene encodes CDR1 MNHEY and CDR2 SMNVEV (reference sequence). The CDR3 is 18 amino acids.

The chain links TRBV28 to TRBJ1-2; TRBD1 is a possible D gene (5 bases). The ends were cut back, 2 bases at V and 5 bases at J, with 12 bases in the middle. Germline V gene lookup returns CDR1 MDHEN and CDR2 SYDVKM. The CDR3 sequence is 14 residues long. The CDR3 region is CASSLIAQGYGYTF. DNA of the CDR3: TGTGCCAGCAGTTTAATCGCCCAGGGATATGGCTACACCTTC.

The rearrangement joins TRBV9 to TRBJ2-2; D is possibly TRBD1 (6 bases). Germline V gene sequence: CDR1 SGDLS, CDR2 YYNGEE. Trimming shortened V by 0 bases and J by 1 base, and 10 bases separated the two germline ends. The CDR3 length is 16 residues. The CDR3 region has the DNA TGTGCCAGCAGCGTAGCTCAGGGGATGAACACCGGGGAGCTGTTTTTT. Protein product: CASSVAQGMNTGELFF.

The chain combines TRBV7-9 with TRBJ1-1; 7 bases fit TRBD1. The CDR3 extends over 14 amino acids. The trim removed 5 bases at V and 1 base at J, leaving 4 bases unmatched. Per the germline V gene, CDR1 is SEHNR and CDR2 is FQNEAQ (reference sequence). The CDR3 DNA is TGTGCCAGCAGCCAGGGACAGAAGAACACTGAAGCTTTCTTT. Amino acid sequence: CASSQGQKNTEAFF. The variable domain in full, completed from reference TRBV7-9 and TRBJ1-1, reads DTGVSQNPRHKITKRGQNVTFRCDPISEHNRLYWYRQTLGQGPEFLTYFQNEAQLEKSRLLSDRFSAERPKGSFSTLEIQRTEQGDSAMYLCASSQGQKNTEAFFGQGTRLTVV.

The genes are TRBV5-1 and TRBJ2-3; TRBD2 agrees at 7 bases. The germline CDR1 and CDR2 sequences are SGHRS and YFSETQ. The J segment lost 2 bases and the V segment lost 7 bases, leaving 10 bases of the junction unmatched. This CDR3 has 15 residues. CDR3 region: CASSRPAGNTDTQYF. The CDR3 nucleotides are TGCGCCAGCTCACGACCAGCGGGAAACACAGATACGCAGTATTTT.

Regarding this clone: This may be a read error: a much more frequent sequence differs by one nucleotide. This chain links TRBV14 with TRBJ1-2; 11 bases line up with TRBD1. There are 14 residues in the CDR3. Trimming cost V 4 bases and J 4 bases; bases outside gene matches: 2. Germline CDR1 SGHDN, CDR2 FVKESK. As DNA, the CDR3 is TGTGCCAGCAGCCGAGGGACAGGGGGCTATGGCTACACCTTC. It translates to CASSRGTGGYGYTF.

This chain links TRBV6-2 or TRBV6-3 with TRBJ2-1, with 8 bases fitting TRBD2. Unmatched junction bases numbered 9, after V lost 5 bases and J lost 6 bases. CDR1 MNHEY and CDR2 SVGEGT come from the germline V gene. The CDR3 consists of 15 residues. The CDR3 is CASSPLLAARNEQFF. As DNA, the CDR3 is TGTGCCAGCAGTCCGCTACTAGCGGCCCGCAATGAGCAGTTCTTC.

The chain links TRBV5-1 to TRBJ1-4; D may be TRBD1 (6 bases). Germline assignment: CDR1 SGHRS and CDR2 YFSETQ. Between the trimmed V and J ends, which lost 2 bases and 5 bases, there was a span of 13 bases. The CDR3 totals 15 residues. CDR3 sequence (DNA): TGCGCCAGCAGCTTCCCGGGACAACTGAATGAAAAACTGTTTTTT. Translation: CASSFPGQLNEKLFF.

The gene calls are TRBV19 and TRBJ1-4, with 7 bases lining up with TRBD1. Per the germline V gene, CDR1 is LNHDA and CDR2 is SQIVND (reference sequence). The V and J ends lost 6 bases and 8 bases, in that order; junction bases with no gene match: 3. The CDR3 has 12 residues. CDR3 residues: CASSRGGEKLFF. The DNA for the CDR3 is TGTGCCAGTAGCCGAGGGGGCGAAAAACTGTTTTTT.

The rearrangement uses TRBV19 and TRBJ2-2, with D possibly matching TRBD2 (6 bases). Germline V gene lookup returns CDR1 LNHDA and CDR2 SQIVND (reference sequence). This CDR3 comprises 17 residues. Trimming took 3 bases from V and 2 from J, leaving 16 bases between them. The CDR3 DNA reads TGTGCCAGTAGTATGGAGGGGACGGCCCGTAACACCGGGGAGCTGTTTTTT. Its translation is CASSMEGTARNTGELFF.

The CDR3 nucleotides read TGCAGCGTTGATGGCCCCGGGGGGCGTTCGTGGGGGACTGAAGCTTTCTTT. It translates to CSVDGPGGRSWGTEAFF. This chain uses TRBV29-1 with TRBJ1-1, with D perhaps TRBD1 (6 bases). CDR3 length equals 17 residues. In germline, CDR1 is SQVTM, CDR2 ANQGSEA. V shed 3 bases and J shed 5 bases, with 25 bases lying between them. Full variable domain (rest looked up from reference TRBV29-1 and TRBJ1-1): SAVISQKPSRDICQRGTSLTIQCQVDSQVTMMFWYRQQPGQSLTLIATANQGSEATYESGFVIDKFPISRPNLTFSTLTVSNMSPEDSSIYLCSVDGPGGRSWGTEAFFGQGTRLTVV.

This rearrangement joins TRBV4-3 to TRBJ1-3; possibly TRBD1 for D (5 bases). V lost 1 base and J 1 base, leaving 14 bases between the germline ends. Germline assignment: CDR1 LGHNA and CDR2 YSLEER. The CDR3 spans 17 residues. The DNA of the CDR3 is TGCGCCAGCAGCCAAGGGAGGGGAATTCGGTCTGGAAACACCATATATTTT. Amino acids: CASSQGRGIRSGNTIYF.